This is a list of T cell receptor beta chains from one sample in a study of CD8+CD57+ T cells in acquired aplastic anemia. In TCRdb, the reads were re-called with MiXCR into one record per CDR3 protein. Of hundreds of thousands of distinct CDR3 sequences listed, 65% to 80% are singletons. Sequenced input: sorted CD4+, CD8+, or CD8+CD57+ T cells (not recorded which) from PBMCs. The receptors here all came from a human donor in good health, serving as a control. CDR3s leave out the opening cysteine and the closing phenylalanine or tryptophan. The order of the fields is J gene, V gene, CDR3 protein.

J: TRBJ2-3; V: TRBV3-1; CDR3: ASSQAAPSGGASDTQY
J: TRBJ1-6; V: TRBV30; CDR3: AWGVEGAGGNSPLH
J: TRBJ1-6; V: TRBV10-3; CDR3: AISGQGYSPLH
J: TRBJ1-5; V: TRBV7-9; CDR3: ASSSRDRNQPQH
J: TRBJ1-2; V: TRBV5-8; CDR3: ASSLDRDLGYT
J: TRBJ1-6; V: TRBV9; CDR3: ASSVTLEASEQ
J: TRBJ2-1; V: TRBV2; CDR3: ASSAAWYNEQF
J: TRBJ1-1; V: TRBV7-3; CDR3: ASSTLAGGNEQFF
J: TRBJ2-1; V: TRBV11-1; CDR3: ASSFGSNEQF
J: TRBJ1-5; V: TRBV7-2; CDR3: ASSAPPVEFYQH
J: TRBJ2-7; V: TRBV6-4; CDR3: ASSTEPGLYEQY
J: TRBJ2-7; V: TRBV5-1; CDR3: ASSLYRTYEQY
J: TRBJ2-5; V: TRBV9; CDR3: ASTVALWLHIRY
J: TRBJ2-5; V: TRBV7-2; CDR3: ASSLGGSYNEQFQY
J: TRBJ1-1; V: TRBV7-4; CDR3: ASSSVRALSSSS
J: TRBJ2-1; V: TRBV11-2; CDR3: ASSLGLAVANNEQF
J: TRBJ2-5; V: TRBV10-3; CDR3: ASSEYGGQETQY
J: TRBJ1-5; V: TRBV10-3; CDR3: AISEGGHQPQH
J: TRBJ1-3; V: TRBV5-5; CDR3: ASSLVVSGNTIY
J: TRBJ1-6; V: TRBV29-1; CDR3: SVQTGWGPPLH
J: TRBJ2-7; V: TRBV7-9; CDR3: ASSFQGGLYEQY
J: TRBJ2-1; V: TRBV5-1; CDR3: ASSWMGTGFNEQF
J: TRBJ1-1; V: TRBV9; CDR3: ASSVDWGGLSSEAF
J: TRBJ2-7; V: TRBV20-1; CDR3: SARYLAGSEQY
J: TRBJ1-3; V: TRBV7-3; CDR3: ASSVRGSGGYTVY
J: TRBJ1-3; V: TRBV9; CDR3: ASSVTESGNTIY
J: TRBJ2-2; V: TRBV7-2; CDR3: ASSFSGGADDAELF
J: TRBJ2-4; V: TRBV6-5; CDR3: ASRIIVLGENIQY
J: TRBJ2-5; V: TRBV5-6; CDR3: ASSLVPGEETQY
J: TRBJ1-2; V: TRBV3-1; CDR3: ASSQDLLRGPFYGYT
J: TRBJ2-1; V: TRBV7-8; CDR3: ATSLAASGGNNEQF
J: TRBJ2-5; V: TRBV12-3/TRBV12-4; CDR3: ASSSYGGQGKETQY
J: TRBJ1-6; V: TRBV20-1; CDR3: SASGGAIETLH
J: TRBJ1-5; V: TRBV10-3; CDR3: AITTGGNQPQH
J: TRBJ1-1; V: TRBV5-1; CDR3: ASSLVGGIPDTEAF
J: TRBJ1-2; V: TRBV6-5; CDR3: ASSPLTRGYGYT
J: TRBJ2-3; V: TRBV20-1; CDR3: SASLTPRETDTQY
J: TRBJ2-2; V: TRBV5-1; CDR3: ASSLVGQGAGTEELF
J: TRBJ1-6; V: TRBV9; CDR3: ASSVDAGRNSPLH
J: TRBJ2-7; V: TRBV6-2/TRBV6-3; CDR3: ASSLPGTPGWGEQY
J: TRBJ2-1; V: TRBV7-9; CDR3: ASSLGGGDRRTNEQF
J: TRBJ1-5; V: TRBV6-5; CDR3: ASRVVNQPQH
J: TRBJ1-5; V: TRBV9; CDR3: ASSFLDRGNNQPQH
J: TRBJ2-7; V: TRBV7-9; CDR3: ASSLSGTGYEQY
J: TRBJ1-3; V: TRBV9; CDR3: ASSARGAGTNTIY
J: TRBJ1-2; V: TRBV6-1; CDR3: ASSDFNYGYT
J: TRBJ2-6; V: TRBV25-1; CDR3: ASSEFSGANVLT
J: TRBJ2-3; V: TRBV24-1; CDR3: ATSGRRTDTQY
J: TRBJ2-7; V: TRBV7-9; CDR3: ASSPPSSGSSYEQY